The 31 T cell receptor beta chains given below trace back to one sample, sequenced in a study of blood T cell repertoires in COVID-19. Data came from immunoSEQ multiplex PCR; TCRdb stores just in-frame clones and leaves some out. The sample lists a few hundred thousand clones; around four fifths were seen once. Source material: PBMCs or T cells enriched from blood (not recorded which). These receptors came from a man aged 40-49 years who had recovered from COVID-19.

The rearrangement joins TRBV7-9 to TRBJ2-7, with a weak D call TRBD1 (6 bases). CDR1 SEHNR and CDR2 FQNEAQ come from the germline V gene (reference sequence). Trimming shortened V by 5 bases and J by 5 bases, and 7 bases separated the two germline ends. The CDR3 extends over 11 amino acids. CDR3 in amino acids: CASSEGDEQYF. The CDR3 DNA follows: TGTGCCAGCAGCGAGGGGGACGAGCAGTACTTC. Looking up the rest from reference TRBV7-9 and TRBJ2-7 gives the full variable domain: DTGVSQNPRHKITKRGQNVTFRCDPISEHNRLYWYRQTLGQGPEFLTYFQNEAQLEKSRLLSDRFSAERPKGSFSTLEIQRTEQGDSAMYLCASSEGDEQYFGPGTRLTVT.

The gene calls are TRBV2 and TRBJ1-1, with 11 bases matching TRBD1. V shed 11 bases, J shed 10 bases, and the junction held 6 bases outside the gene matches. Germline V gives CDR1 SNHLY, CDR2 FYNNEI. The CDR3 runs 11 residues. The CDR3 loop is CASDRGLRAFF. The DNA of the CDR3 is TGTGCCTCGGACAGGGGGCTGAGAGCTTTCTTT.

This sequence joins TRBV2 and TRBJ1-6, with D uncertain. CDR1 and CDR2 from the germline V gene are SNHLY and FYNNEI. V lost 1 base, J lost 7 bases, and 8 bases lay in between. The CDR3 totals 14 residues. The CDR3 region has the DNA TGTGCCAGCAGTGAAGAAGCCGGGAATTCACCCCTCCACTTT. Translated, it gives CASSEEAGNSPLHF.

This clone was counted a few times. The rearrangement links TRBV28 to TRBJ1-6; unclear D gene. The V gene's germline CDR1 is MDHEN and CDR2 SYDVKM. The CDR3 consists of 15 residues. Trimming shortened V by 5 bases and J by 0 bases, and 8 bases separated the two germline ends. The CDR3, as DNA: TGTGCCAGCAGTACTAAGCCCTCCTATAATTCACCCCTCCACTTT. It specifies CASSTKPSYNSPLHF.

This clone was detected a few times. The chain combines TRBV13 with TRBJ2-7; TRBD1 matches at 8 bases. With V trimmed by 5 bases and J by 2 bases, 14 bases remained unmatched. CDR3 size: 17 residues. Germline V lookup: CDR1 PRHDT, CDR2 FYEKMQ (reference sequence). The CDR3 loop is CASSPRPGQGNPYEQYF. CDR3 in DNA: TGTGCCAGCAGCCCTCGACCCGGACAGGGAAACCCCTACGAGCAGTACTTC.

This chain uses TRBV5-6 with TRBJ2-7; D not certain. This CDR3 spans 13 amino acids. The germline V gene encodes CDR1 SGHDT and CDR2 YYEEEE. V lost 1 base, J lost 2 bases, and 7 bases lay in between. CDR3 in DNA: TGTGCCAGCAGCTTGTACATTCCCTACGAGCAGTACTTC. It encodes CASSLYIPYEQYF.

The J gene is TRBJ1-5, the V gene TRBV2; a weak D match, TRBD1 (5 bases). Trimming removed 7 bases at V and 7 bases at J, with 17 bases between. This CDR3 has 14 residues. From germline, CDR1 is SNHLY and CDR2 FYNNEI. The CDR3 here is CASTLGGGGQPQHF. The DNA of the CDR3 is TGTGCCAGCACATTGGGGGGAGGCGGGCAGCCCCAGCATTTT. Looking up the rest from reference TRBV2 and TRBJ1-5 gives the full variable domain: EPEVTQTPSHQVTQMGQEVILRCVPISNHLYFYWYRQILGQKVEFLVSFYNNEISEKSEIFDDQFSVERPDGSNFTLKIRSTKLEDSAMYFCASTLGGGGQPQHFGDGTRLSIL.

The rearrangement links TRBV29-1 to TRBJ1-2; 10 nucleotides match TRBD1. The trim removed 6 bases at V and 6 bases at J, leaving 7 bases unmatched. CDR3 size: 13 residues. The V gene's germline CDR1 is SQVTM and CDR2 ANQGSEA. CDR3 region: CSVTDRGPDGYTF. CDR3 nucleotides: TGCAGCGTGACAGACAGGGGGCCCGATGGCTACACCTTC.

This clone was observed at least ten times. V usage is TRBV15 and J usage is TRBJ2-5; the D gene is possibly TRBD1 (6 bases). Germline CDR1 reads LNHNV; CDR2 reads YYDKDF (reference sequence). The CDR3 extends over 14 amino acids. The V end was cut by 1 base, the J end by 3 bases, with 9 bases between. In nucleotides, the CDR3 is TGTGCCACCAGCAGAGTGGACAGAAAAGAGACCCAGTACTTC. This translates into CATSRVDRKETQYF.

The chain combines TRBV28 with TRBJ1-2; D possibly corresponds to TRBD1 (5 bases). The V gene's germline CDR1 is MDHEN and CDR2 SYDVKM. V gave up 3 bases and J gave up 4 bases, with 9 bases separating them. The CDR3 has 13 residues. The CDR3 loop is CASSFVQGYGYTF. The CDR3 region has the DNA TGTGCCAGCAGTTTCGTGCAGGGCTATGGCTACACCTTC.

The chain is built from TRBV5-1 and TRBJ2-2; D uncertain. Germline V gives CDR1 SGHRS, CDR2 YFSETQ. V was shortened by 4 bases and J by 7 bases, with 11 bases between the two germline ends. CDR3 length equals 13 residues. The DNA of the CDR3 is TGCGCCAGCAGCCCTCGGGTAGTCGGGGAGCTGTTTTTT. This sequence encodes CASSPRVVGELFF.

The chain couples TRBV2 to TRBJ1-1; D ambiguous. Deletions cut 7 bases from V and 3 bases from J, with 12 bases between. CDR3 length equals 13 residues. Germline lookup yields CDR1 SNHLY and CDR2 FYNNEI. CDR3 sequence (DNA): TGTGCCAGCACCCAAGACGGGTACACTGAAGCTTTCTTT. Its protein product is CASTQDGYTEAFF.

CDR3 DNA: TGTGCCAGCTCGCCAGTCGCGAGCTCTGGGGCCAACGTCCTGACTTTC. This gives the protein CASSPVASSGANVLTF. V is TRBV18 and J is TRBJ2-6; no clear D. The CDR3 covers 16 residues. V lost 6 bases and J 0 bases, leaving 12 bases between the germline ends. From germline, CDR1 is KGHSH and CDR2 LQKENI. Full variable domain (missing parts from reference TRBV18 and TRBJ2-6): NAGVMQNPRHLVRRRGQEARLRCSPMKGHSHVYWYRQLPEEGLKFMVYLQKENIIDESGMPKERFSAEFPKEGPSILRIQQVVRGDSAAYFCASSPVASSGANVLTFGAGSRLTVL.

The chain is built from TRBV7-9 and TRBJ1-5, with a tentative D call TRBD1 (5 bases). The V end was cut by 6 bases, the J end by 10 bases, with 16 bases between. The germline V gene has CDR1 SEHNR and CDR2 FQNEAQ (reference sequence). The CDR3 sequence is 13 residues long. The CDR3 DNA reads TGTGCCAGCAGTTTGGGGCCTGACAAACCCCAGCATTTT. Protein: CASSLGPDKPQHF. The full variable domain, in which reference TRBV7-9 and TRBJ1-5 provide the parts outside the CDR3, is DTGVSQNPRHKITKRGQNVTFRCDPISEHNRLYWYRQTLGQGPEFLTYFQNEAQLEKSRLLSDRFSAERPKGSFSTLEIQRTEQGDSAMYLCASSLGPDKPQHFGDGTRLSIL.

J is TRBJ1-6 and V is TRBV2; 7 bases fit TRBD1. There are 16 residues in the CDR3. In germline, CDR1 is SNHLY, CDR2 FYNNEI. The J segment lost 10 bases and the V segment lost 6 bases, leaving 15 bases of the junction unmatched. CDR3 loop: CASSQDRAKQASPLHF. The CDR3 nucleotides read TGTGCCAGCAGCCAAGACAGGGCAAAACAGGCGTCACCCCTCCACTTT.

This sequence joins TRBV18 and TRBJ1-4, with D tentatively TRBD1 (5 bases). The CDR3 runs 15 residues. Trimming stripped 2 bases from V and 1 base from J, with 8 bases between. Germline lookup yields CDR1 KGHSH and CDR2 LQKENI. The CDR3 here is CASSPGRGTNEKLFF. The CDR3 nucleotides read TGTGCCAGCTCACCAGGGAGGGGAACTAATGAAAAACTGTTTTTT.

V usage is TRBV5-4 and J usage is TRBJ1-6, with 7 bases lining up with TRBD1. J gave up 7 bases and V 1 base, and 2 bases lay outside the gene matches. The CDR3 sequence is 14 residues long. Germline V gene lookup returns CDR1 SGHNT and CDR2 YYREEE (reference sequence). The CDR3, as DNA: TGTGCCAGCAGCTTGCGACAGGGAAATTCACCCCTCCACTTT. Encoded protein: CASSLRQGNSPLHF.

About this clone itself: The sample holds other DNA sequences that translate to the same CDR3. This chain joins TRBV19 and TRBJ1-1; D perhaps matches TRBD1 (5 bases). This CDR3 has 13 amino acids. V was pared by 5 bases and J by 1 base, with 8 bases between. CDR1 and CDR2 from the germline V gene are LNHDA and SQIVND (reference sequence). This CDR3 is CASSLQGNTEAFF. CDR3 coding DNA: TGTGCCAGTAGTCTCCAGGGGAACACTGAAGCTTTCTTT.

This chain uses TRBV5-4 with TRBJ2-5; 10 bases line up with TRBD2. CDR1 SGHNT and CDR2 YYREEE come from the germline V gene (reference sequence). V dropped 4 bases and J dropped 1; count of bases not matched to a gene: 4. The CDR3 is made up of 15 amino acids. Here the CDR3 DNA reads TGTGCCAGCAGCCTTAGCGGGGGGCCCCAAGAGACCCAGTACTTC. Translated, it gives CASSLSGGPQETQYF.

V is TRBV28 and J is TRBJ1-1, with TRBD1 identical over 10 bases. CDR1 and CDR2 from the germline V gene are MDHEN and SYDVKM. V lost 8 bases and J lost 1; bases outside the gene matches: 4. This CDR3 has 14 residues. The CDR3 DNA sequence: TGTGCCAGCGGGACAGGGGCCGAGAACACTGAAGCTTTCTTT. Its protein is CASGTGAENTEAFF.

The V call is TRBV25-1, the J call TRBJ2-7; TRBD2 aligns across 8 bases. CDR1 and CDR2 from the germline V gene are MGHDK and SYGVNS. The CDR3 runs 15 residues. V shed 1 base and J 3 bases; nucleotides not matched to a gene: 5. The CDR3 region has the DNA TGTGCCAGCAGTGAATCCGGGACTAGTCTCTACGAGCAGTACTTC. Translated: CASSESGTSLYEQYF.

This clone has just one count. The J gene is TRBJ1-1, the V gene TRBV18; D is unclear. The CDR3 covers 12 residues. V lost 2 bases and J lost 8, with 9 bases in between. Per germline, CDR1 KGHSH and CDR2 LQKENI. The CDR3 region has the DNA TGTGCCAGCTCACCATTCGGCGGAGAAGCTTTCTTT. The encoded protein is CASSPFGGEAFF.

This clone came up once. This chain uses TRBV24-1 with TRBJ2-7, with D possibly matching TRBD2 (6 bases). The CDR3 consists of 15 residues. The germline V and J ends were trimmed by 9 bases and 5 bases, with 22 bases remaining between them. Germline CDR1 reads KGHDR; CDR2 reads SFDVKD. The CDR3 here is CATQSGEAGINEQYF. For the CDR3, the DNA is TGTGCCACCCAGTCGGGAGAGGCAGGGATCAACGAGCAGTACTTC.

V is TRBV9 and J is TRBJ1-2; TRBD1 aligns across 10 bases. The CDR3 sequence is 17 residues long. V gave up 2 bases and J gave up 5 bases; unmatched junction bases: 12. Looked up from germline, CDR1 is SGDLS and CDR2 is YYNGEE. DNA of the CDR3: TGTGCCAGCAGCGTCTCCCCCGACAGGGGGCGAGGATATGGCTACACCTTC. It translates to CASSVSPDRGRGYGYTF.

The chain has TRBV9 and TRBJ2-7; D is uncertain. Germline CDR1 SGDLS, CDR2 YYNGEE. The germline V and J ends were trimmed by 2 bases and 3 bases, with 12 bases remaining between them. This CDR3 is 14 amino acids long. Here the CDR3 DNA reads TGTGCCAGCAGCGTCGGTGACTTGAACTACGAGCAGTACTTC. Its translation: CASSVGDLNYEQYF.

V usage is TRBV5-1 and J usage is TRBJ1-4; D is perhaps TRBD1 (5 bases). The CDR3 extends over 14 amino acids. CDR1 is SGHRS and CDR2 is YFSETQ in the germline V gene. Trimming removed 4 bases at V and 2 bases at J, with 9 bases between. The DNA of the CDR3 is TGCGCCAGCAGCCAAGGGGATACTAATGAAAAACTGTTTTTT. It is translated as CASSQGDTNEKLFF.

J is TRBJ2-7 and V is TRBV7-9; D is perhaps TRBD1 (5 bases). The CDR3 length is 17 residues. Germline loops: CDR1 SEHNR, CDR2 FQNEAQ (reference sequence). Trimming took 5 bases from V and 2 from J, leaving 22 bases between them. CDR3 amino acids: CASSPKGVPSLTYEQYF. Here the CDR3 DNA reads TGTGCCAGCAGCCCGAAAGGGGTGCCTTCCCTTACCTACGAGCAGTACTTC.

The chain uses TRBV24-1 and TRBJ2-3; 8 bases agree with TRBD2. Germline V gene lookup returns CDR1 KGHDR and CDR2 SFDVKD. The trim removed 4 bases at V and 3 bases at J, leaving 11 bases unmatched. The CDR3 has 17 residues. CDR3 nucleotide sequence: TGTGCCACCAGTGAAACTCGGGGGGGTACAGGTACAGATACGCAGTATTTT. Residues: CATSETRGGTGTDTQYF.

J is TRBJ2-2 and V is TRBV7-3, with D perhaps matching TRBD2 (6 bases). This CDR3 has 17 amino acids. Germline assignment: CDR1 SGHTA and CDR2 FQGTGA. Trimming removed 2 bases from V and 0 bases from J, with 13 bases in between. Written as DNA, the CDR3 is TGTGCCAGCAGCTTATCCCCCGGGGGTACGAACACCGGGGAGCTGTTTTTT. It specifies CASSLSPGGTNTGELFF.

This rearrangement joins TRBV4-1 to TRBJ1-5; no definite D call. The CDR3 runs to 14 residues. V lost 4 bases, J lost 0 bases, and 7 bases lay in between. Germline V gene lookup returns CDR1 MGHRA and CDR2 YSYEKL. CDR3 residues: CASSLTSSNQPQHF. The CDR3 DNA is TGCGCCAGCAGCCTGACAAGTAGCAATCAGCCCCAGCATTTT.

The rearrangement uses TRBV4-1 and TRBJ2-7; 7 bases are a match to TRBD1. The CDR3 totals 14 residues. Germline values: CDR1 MGHRA, CDR2 YSYEKL. J gave up 2 bases and V 3 bases, and 4 bases lay outside the gene matches. The CDR3 loop reads CASSHTTGAYEQYF. CDR3 DNA sequence: TGCGCCAGCAGCCACACCACAGGGGCCTACGAGCAGTACTTC.